The T cell receptor beta chain under discussion was sequenced for a study of human T cells and chemical hapten exposure. Turning to the study itself: The patients, most of them female, presented with alopecia areata, totalis or universalis.

Study results and caveats: Among TCRs, those above 1 in 1000 frequency were unaffected by DPC sensitization. Clustering by CDR3 similarity yielded significantly more large clusters from expanded TCRs than controls.

In its sample, this clonotype was seen many times. Its specificity is unknown. The time point is: patch test 3, about 24 weeks after DPC sensitization. The sample's treatment: therapeutic diphenylcyclopropenone sensitization with weekly scalp DPC. A single record per CDR3 protein comes from TCRdb applying MiXCR to the RACE reads. The table shows 30,000 or so distinct CDR3 sequences, with approximately 5.8% occurring only once. This CDR3 is 13 amino acids long. The V gene lost 5 bases and the J gene lost 7 bases, with 14 bases spanning the gap. The receptor comes from a man aged 25-40 years with alopecia areata. Some clones in this sample may be carry-over from other donors' samples. This material consisted of whole blood, taken in connection with sensitization to the hapten diphenylcyclopropenone (DPC). V usage is TRBV12-3 or TRBV12-4 and J usage is TRBJ1-2; D perhaps matches TRBD1 (5 bases). The CDR3 coding sequence is TGTGCCAGCAGTGCTCGGCAGGGCTCTGGCTACACCTTC. It translates to CASSARQGSGYTF.